Listed below are T cell receptor beta chains from one sample, sequenced in a study of OX40 agonist ivuxolimab in advanced cancers. Only in-frame clones appear in the TCRdb table, and some are missing; sequencing was by immunoSEQ multiplex PCR. The repertoire holds fewer than 60,000 clones, with around 85% as singletons. The material sequenced was CD4+ or CD8+ T cells sorted from blood, taken in a trial of the OX40 agonist ivuxolimab. The source of these receptors is an adult with an advanced solid tumor such as melanoma, head and neck, liver or kidney cancer. Each CDR3 is given without its conserved first and last residue. The order of the fields is V gene, CDR3 protein.

V: TRBV28
CDR3: ASSLFGGRVTDTQY

V: TRBV9
CDR3: ASTREPQETQY

V: TRBV19
CDR3: ASRRQGEETQY

V: TRBV5-1
CDR3: ASRLLGGYEQY

V: TRBV7-9
CDR3: ASRRQGTEKLF

V: TRBV6-5
CDR3: ASSYGTTANTIY

V: TRBV28
CDR3: ASSRSLAGGYTGELF

V: TRBV5-4
CDR3: ASRPASRGAQGEQF

V: TRBV7-2
CDR3: ASSTGGEGLATQY

V: TRBV9
CDR3: ASSPLGLAGGSSTDTQY

V: TRBV7-8
CDR3: ASSDTTDTQY

V: TRBV7-9
CDR3: ASSFGRRGITEAF

V: TRBV5-5
CDR3: ASSLGSLADYEQY

V: TRBV13
CDR3: ASSQRAGGTDTQY

V: TRBV7-9
CDR3: ASTRGANTEAF

V: TRBV5-1
CDR3: ASSGLASGGETQY

V: TRBV5-5
CDR3: ASSPEVTPNGYT

V: TRBV2
CDR3: ASSEARDLGKAF

V: TRBV15
CDR3: ATSRDRDRSL

V: TRBV28
CDR3: ASSPPDRYYGYT

V: TRBV9
CDR3: ASSVVVGGNEQF

V: TRBV7-3
CDR3: ASSRDRRNTGELF

V: TRBV5-6
CDR3: ASSPGDRWRKEKLF

V: TRBV11-1
CDR3: ASSLRASGVSTDTQY

V: TRBV6-5
CDR3: ASSGPSGELF

V: TRBV18
CDR3: ASSPTGGVPYEQY